Each of the 21 T cell receptor beta chains below was sequenced from the same sample in a study of T cell responses to AZD1222 COVID-19 vaccine. The assay was immunoSEQ multiplex PCR, and TCRdb's table has in-frame clones only and misses some. The sample comprises approximately 35,000 clones, 75% to 90% of which are singletons, and 6.8% rests with the top ten. The starting material was peripheral blood, obtained on day 0 of AZD1222 vaccination. All receptors come from an adult in good health.

The V and J genes are TRBV3-1 (or the pseudogene TRBV3-2) and TRBJ1-2, with D uncertain. Germline V gene data show CDR1 as LGHDT and CDR2 as YNNKEL (reference sequence). Trimming left V 0 bases short and J 4 bases short, with 18 bases between. The CDR3 spans 17 residues. The DNA of the CDR3 is TGTGCCAGCAGCCAAGATAGTAGGGCAGGAGAATTCTATGGCTACACCTTC. Amino acid sequence: CASSQDSRAGEFYGYTF.

The chain has TRBV9 and TRBJ2-1; the D call may be TRBD1 or TRBD2 (5 bases each). Trimming took off 2 bases at V and 8 bases at J, with 14 bases between the two ends. Germline CDR1 reads SGDLS; CDR2 reads YYNGEE. The CDR3 contains 14 residues. CDR3 residues: CASSVGTPGDEQFF. The CDR3 DNA sequence: TGTGCCAGCAGCGTGGGGACGCCCGGAGATGAGCAGTTCTTC.

CDR3 nucleotide sequence: TGTGCCAGCAGCCGGCTAGGACAGGGTTCTTGGGAGCAGTACTTC. Amino acids: CASSRLGQGSWEQYF. The chain recombines TRBV9 with TRBJ2-7; TRBD1 aligns across 8 bases. There are 15 residues in the CDR3. CDR1 is SGDLS, CDR2 YYNGEE, per germline. V trimming: 4 bases; J trimming: 7 bases; junction bases outside the gene matches: 13. Full variable domain (rest looked up from reference TRBV9 and TRBJ2-7): DSGVTQTPKHLITATGQRVTLRCSPRSGDLSVYWYQQSLDQGLQFLIQYYNGEERAKGNILERFSAQQFPDLHSELNLSSLELGDSALYFCASSRLGQGSWEQYFGPGTRLTVT.

The V gene is TRBV7-9, the J gene TRBJ2-7; TRBD2 aligns across 8 bases. Germline values: CDR1 SEHNR, CDR2 FQNEAQ (reference sequence). The trim removed 8 bases at V and 3 bases at J, leaving 12 bases unmatched. The CDR3 has 15 residues. The CDR3 coding sequence is TGTGCCAGCCAAAGAGCGGGGGTCAGTAACTACGAGCAGTACTTC. It yields the protein CASQRAGVSNYEQYF.

This clone has just one count. This chain uses TRBV28 with TRBJ1-3; D gene uncertain. The CDR3 totals 14 residues. V lost 6 bases and J lost 1, with 10 bases in between. Germline CDR1 reads MDHEN; CDR2 reads SYDVKM. CDR3 sequence reads: CASRSTGSGNTIYF. The CDR3 region has the DNA TGTGCCAGCAGATCGACCGGGTCTGGAAACACCATATATTTT.

The V gene is TRBV6-4, the J gene TRBJ1-3, with no clear D. With 2 bases removed from V and 1 base from J, the gap between germline ends came to 6 bases. The length of the CDR3 is 14 residues. CDR1 is MRHNA, CDR2 SNTAGT, per germline. CDR3 loop: CASSDAGSGNTIYF. The CDR3 bases are TGTGCCAGCAGTGACGCTGGATCTGGAAACACCATATATTTT.

This clone was detected only once. The rearrangement joins TRBV20-1 to TRBJ1-4; the D is unclear. The CDR3 sequence is 11 residues long. The V end was cut by 6 bases, the J end by 13 bases, with 15 bases between. Germline V lookup: CDR1 DFQATT, CDR2 SNEGSKA (reference sequence). DNA for the CDR3: TGCAGTGCGCCAGCAGGCCTTAGACTGTTTTTT. Its protein product is CSAPAGLRLFF.

This chain joins TRBV23-1 and TRBJ2-7; a possible D gene is TRBD2 (5 bases). TRBV23-1 is an open reading frame whose function is uncertain. V lost 9 bases and J lost 0, with 18 bases in between. The CDR3 covers 15 residues. This chain's CDR3 is CASRLCRGSSYEQYF. CDR3 nucleotide sequence: TGCGCCAGTCGACTTTGCCGGGGATCCTCCTACGAGCAGTACTTC.

V gene TRBV15 combines with J gene TRBJ2-1, with D perhaps matching TRBD1 (8 bases). From germline, CDR1 is LNHNV and CDR2 YYDKDF (reference sequence). Trimming left V 5 bases short and J 6 bases short, with 17 bases between. The CDR3 loop spans 15 amino acids. The CDR3 loop reads CATSPGQGGSNEQFF. The CDR3 coding sequence is TGTGCCACCAGCCCTGGACAGGGAGGGAGCAATGAGCAGTTCTTC.

The chain links TRBV9 to TRBJ2-5, with 10 bases aligning to TRBD1. CDR3 size: 15 residues. Germline V CDR1 and CDR2: SGDLS, YYNGEE. V shed 4 bases, J shed 4 bases, and the junction held 7 bases outside the gene matches. As DNA, the CDR3 is TGTGCCAGCAGCAGCCGGACAGGGGGTGGAGAGACCCAGTACTTC. Amino acids: CASSSRTGGGETQYF.

This chain connects TRBV4-1 to TRBJ1-1; no definite D call. This CDR3 has 11 amino acids. The ends were cut back, 3 bases at V and 1 base at J, with 0 bases in the middle. Germline V gene sequence: CDR1 MGHRA, CDR2 YSYEKL. This CDR3 reads CASSQNTEAFF. CDR3 DNA: TGCGCCAGCAGCCAGAACACTGAAGCTTTCTTT.

This clone showed up just once. The DNA for the CDR3 is TGTGCCAGTAGTATTGGAAGCTATAGCAATCAGCCCCAGCATTTT. Translation: CASSIGSYSNQPQHF. V is TRBV19 and J is TRBJ1-5; D unresolved. The CDR3 spans 15 residues. Trimming cost V 3 bases and J 0 bases, with 9 bases left between them. Germline CDR1 reads LNHDA; CDR2 reads SQIVND (reference sequence). Full variable domain (missing parts from reference TRBV19 and TRBJ1-5): DGGITQSPKYLFRKEGQNVTLSCEQNLNHDAMYWYRQDPGQGLRLIYYSQIVNDFQKGDIAEGYSVSREKKESFPLTVTSAQKNPTAFYLCASSIGSYSNQPQHFGDGTRLSIL.

The DNA for the CDR3 is TGTGCCAGCGCGCCCGGGACAGAAAATTCACCCCTCCACTTT. Encoded protein: CASAPGTENSPLHF. V and J are TRBV19 and TRBJ1-6; 7 bases agree with TRBD1. The CDR3 has 14 residues. The germline CDR1 and CDR2 sequences are LNHDA and SQIVND (reference sequence). J gave up 7 bases and V 9 bases, and 9 bases lay outside the gene matches. Together with reference TRBV19 and TRBJ1-6, the CDR3 gives the full variable domain: DGGITQSPKYLFRKEGQNVTLSCEQNLNHDAMYWYRQDPGQGLRLIYYSQIVNDFQKGDIAEGYSVSREKKESFPLTVTSAQKNPTAFYLCASAPGTENSPLHFGNGTRLTVT.

J is TRBJ1-5 and V is TRBV7-9; D gene uncertain. The germline V and J ends were trimmed by 4 bases and 9 bases, with 22 bases remaining between them. Germline V gene data show CDR1 as SEHNR and CDR2 as FQNEAQ (reference sequence). The CDR3 spans 16 residues. The chain's CDR3 is CASSSASAGRDTPQHF. CDR3 DNA sequence: TGTGCCAGCAGCTCGGCCTCCGCGGGCCGGGATACGCCCCAGCATTTT. The variable domain in full, completed from reference TRBV7-9 and TRBJ1-5, reads DTGVSQNPRHKITKRGQNVTFRCDPISEHNRLYWYRQTLGQGPEFLTYFQNEAQLEKSRLLSDRFSAERPKGSFSTLEIQRTEQGDSAMYLCASSSASAGRDTPQHFGDGTRLSIL.

The CDR3 DNA is TGTGCCAGCAGCTCCACTCCGGGGGAGCTGTTTTTT. Its protein product is CASSSTPGELFF. V usage is TRBV5-6 and J usage is TRBJ2-2; no clear D. Per the germline V gene, CDR1 is SGHDT and CDR2 is YYEEEE. Trimming took 3 bases from V and 8 from J, leaving 8 bases between them. The CDR3 contains 12 residues. The variable domain in full, completed from reference TRBV5-6 and TRBJ2-2, reads DAGVTQSPTHLIKTRGQQVTLRCSPKSGHDTVSWYQQALGQGPQFIFQYYEEEERQRGNFPDRFSGHQFPNYSSELNVNALLLGDSALYLCASSSTPGELFFGEGSRLTVL.

The chain is built from TRBV5-4 and TRBJ2-6; 12 bases map to TRBD1. V gave up 0 bases and J gave up 3 bases; unmatched junction bases: 4. This CDR3 is built from 18 residues. In germline, CDR1 is SGHNT, CDR2 YYREEE (reference sequence). CDR3 coding DNA: TGTGCCAGCAGCTTGGGCCGGGACAGGGGGCGTGGGGCCAACGTCCTGACTTTC. Protein: CASSLGRDRGRGANVLTF.

The genes are TRBV28 and TRBJ2-2; 8 bases agree with TRBD1. From germline, CDR1 is MDHEN and CDR2 SYDVKM. The length of the CDR3 is 16 residues. Germline trimming cut 8 bases from V and 1 base from J; bases unmatched to any gene: 9. The CDR3 bases are TGTGCCAGCCGTGAATTGGACAGGGAGAACACCGGGGAGCTGTTTTTT. This sequence encodes CASRELDRENTGELFF.

The CDR3 protein is CASSEQGLEQYF. CDR3 DNA sequence: TGTGCCAGCAGTGAACAGGGCCTCGAGCAGTACTTC. J is TRBJ2-7 and V is TRBV12-3 or TRBV12-4, with D possibly being TRBD1 (6 bases). The CDR3 spans 12 residues. Trimming removed 5 bases from V and 6 bases from J, with 11 bases in between.

The chain uses TRBV4-1 and TRBJ2-2; 14 bases match TRBD2. The CDR3 runs to 18 residues. CDR1 MGHRA and CDR2 YSYEKL come from the germline V gene. J lost 3 bases, V lost 0 bases, and 3 bases had no gene match. CDR3 bases: TGCGCCAGCAGCCAAGATAAGGGACTAGCGGGGGACACCGGGGAGCTGTTTTTT. Protein product: CASSQDKGLAGDTGELFF.

This chain links TRBV3-1 (or the pseudogene TRBV3-2) with TRBJ1-2; perhaps TRBD1 as D (6 bases). This CDR3 contains 16 residues. Germline-derived CDR1 and CDR2 are LGHDT and YNNKEL (reference sequence). Trimming pared 4 bases from V and 3 bases from J, leaving 18 bases between. This CDR3 reads CASSPTGGGRDYGYTF. In DNA, the CDR3 is TGTGCCAGCAGCCCCACCGGGGGGGGCCGGGACTATGGCTACACCTTC.

The rearrangement uses TRBV6-5 and TRBJ1-6; 9 nucleotides align to TRBD1. Germline lookup yields CDR1 MNHEY and CDR2 SVGAGI. This CDR3 comprises 15 residues. V lost 6 bases to trimming and J lost 7 bases; unmatched junction nucleotides: 7. The CDR3: CASRMTGGTNSPLHF. The CDR3 DNA is TGTGCCAGCAGGATGACAGGGGGGACGAATTCACCCCTCCACTTT.